Shown below are 14 T cell receptor beta chains from a single sample sequenced in a study of T-cell reconstitution after alpha-beta-depleted transplantation in children. Preparing the TCRbeta library involved the use of unique molecular identifiers. One entry per CDR3 protein, called by TCRdb with MiXCR from the PCR reads. The sample contains 200,000 or so distinct CDR3 sequences, 6.3% of which appear only once. The input for sequencing was PBMCs, taken before TCRalphabeta/CD19-depleted stem cell transplant. The receptors shown here come from a girl under three years old with combined immunodeficiency, due to receive a stem cell transplant.

This chain links TRBV6-2 or TRBV6-3 with TRBJ2-5; TRBD2 is a possible D gene (7 bases). Per germline, CDR1 MNHEY and CDR2 SVGEGT. V was pared by 0 bases and J by 5 bases, with 19 bases between. This CDR3 comprises 17 residues. The CDR3 loop reads CASSYSMRGLEFETQYF. CDR3 nucleotide sequence: TGTGCCAGCAGTTACTCGATGCGGGGGCTTGAGTTTGAGACCCAGTACTTC.

This clonotype showed up many times. The chain combines TRBV6-1 with TRBJ1-2, with TRBD1 identical over 7 bases. J gave up 3 bases and V 7 bases, and 17 bases lay outside the gene matches. The CDR3 has 17 residues. Germline V gene data show CDR1 as MNHNS and CDR2 as SASEGT. The CDR3 protein is CASTGWDSTNLYYGYTF. The CDR3 nucleotides read TGTGCCAGCACCGGATGGGACAGTACCAACCTTTACTATGGCTACACCTTC.

Ten or more counts support this clonotype. J is TRBJ2-1 and V is TRBV5-1, with 8 bases lining up with TRBD2. V shed 6 bases and J 2 bases; nucleotides not matched to a gene: 1. CDR3 length: 13 residues. Germline CDR1 reads SGHRS; CDR2 reads YFSETQ. The CDR3 coding sequence is TGCGCCAGCATAGCGGGGCCCTACAATGAGCAGTTCTTC. Protein sequence: CASIAGPYNEQFF. Using reference TRBV5-1 and TRBJ2-1 for the parts outside the CDR3, the full variable domain is KAGVTQTPRYLIKTRGQQVTLSCSPISGHRSVSWYQQTPGQGLQFLFEYFSETQRNKGNFPGRFSGRQFSNSRSEMNVSTLELGDSALYLCASIAGPYNEQFFGPGTRLTVL.

This clonotype was detected many times. The rearrangement uses TRBV28 and TRBJ2-7, with D unclear. CDR1 is MDHEN, CDR2 SYDVKM, per germline. Trimming took 5 bases from V and 0 from J, leaving 14 bases between them. The length of the CDR3 is 15 residues. CDR3 sequence (DNA): TGTGCCAGCAGTCCCGTATTGGCAATCTCCTACGAGCAGTACTTC. Amino acid sequence: CASSPVLAISYEQYF. The full variable domain, completed using reference TRBV28 and TRBJ2-7, is DVKVTQSSRYLVKRTGEKVFLECVQDMDHENMFWYRQDPGLGLRLIYFSYDVKMKEKGDIPEGYSVSREKKERFSLILESASTNQTSMYLCASSPVLAISYEQYFGPGTRLTVT.

This clonotype has at least ten counts. The rearrangement joins TRBV7-9 to TRBJ2-3, with D possibly matching TRBD2 (6 bases). Germline V lookup: CDR1 SEHNR, CDR2 FQNEAQ (reference sequence). This CDR3 has 15 residues. Trimming pared 6 bases from V and 3 bases from J, leaving 16 bases between. The CDR3 reads CASRPGLSPTDTQYF. CDR3 sequence (DNA): TGTGCCAGCAGGCCAGGACTAAGCCCGACAGATACGCAGTATTTT.

Many counts were recorded for this clonotype. The gene calls are TRBV20-1 and TRBJ2-3; 7 bases fit TRBD2. The CDR3 is 14 residues long. The V gene's germline CDR1 is DFQATT and CDR2 SNEGSKA (reference sequence). The trim removed 2 bases at V and 0 bases at J, leaving 2 bases unmatched. The CDR3 DNA is TGCAGTGCTAGATGGCGGGGGAGCACAGATACGCAGTATTTT. Protein: CSARWRGSTDTQYF.

This clonotype occurred many times. Likely a read error: the CDR3 ends without its conserved phenylalanine or tryptophan. The limits of the CDR3 on the DNA are not certain, so only TCRdb's listed CDR3 is given. The rearrangement uses TRBV20-1 and TRBJ2-3; the table's D call, TRBD1, was not checked against the DNA. CDR1 is DFQATT, CDR2 SNEGSKA, per germline (reference sequence). The CDR3 is 12 amino acids long, termini counted. The CDR3 reads CSAQPGTDHTLC.

In this sample, this clonotype turned up many times. A much more abundant neighbour one base away suggests this may be a read error. The chain employs TRBV28 and TRBJ1-1; a possible D gene is TRBD1 (5 bases). The V gene lost 6 bases and the J gene lost 1 base, with 9 bases spanning the gap. The CDR3 extends over 13 amino acids. Germline V gene lookup returns CDR1 MDHEN and CDR2 SYDVKM. CDR3 DNA sequence: TGTGCCAGCAGGTTGACAGAGAACACTGAAGCTTTCTTT. Encoded protein: CASRLTENTEAFF.

This clonotype was detected ten times or more. This sequence joins TRBV29-1 and TRBJ2-3; D perhaps matches TRBD2 (6 bases). The CDR3 totals 15 residues. Germline loops: CDR1 SQVTM, CDR2 ANQGSEA. V dropped 4 bases and J dropped 2 bases, with 16 bases sitting between them. CDR3 in DNA: TGCAGCGTTGGGTACAGCGGGTCATCCACAGATACGCAGTATTTT. Its protein is CSVGYSGSSTDTQYF.

This clonotype was observed at least ten times. The chain employs TRBV28 and TRBJ1-2; TRBD1 aligns across 8 bases. Per germline, CDR1 MDHEN and CDR2 SYDVKM. V trimming: 5 bases; J trimming: 5 bases; junction bases outside the gene matches: 10. CDR3 length: 15 residues. The CDR3, as DNA: TGTGCCAGCAGTCTCCCAGACAGGGGCAGATATGGCTACACCTTC. Translating gives CASSLPDRGRYGYTF.

This clonotype was counted a few times. The chain employs TRBV29-1 and TRBJ2-1; D not certain. V gave up 6 bases and J gave up 5 bases, with 11 bases separating them. This CDR3 is built from 12 residues. The germline V gene has CDR1 SQVTM and CDR2 ANQGSEA. In DNA form, the CDR3 reads TGCAGCGTACTTGGTAGCAACAATGAGCAGTTCTTC. Amino acid sequence: CSVLGSNNEQFF.

This clonotype was counted at least ten times. The J gene is TRBJ2-3, the V gene TRBV24-1; a weak D match, TRBD1 (5 bases). The V gene's germline CDR1 is KGHDR and CDR2 SFDVKD. The CDR3 is 17 amino acids. V was cut by 1 base and J by 2 bases, with 15 bases left in between. In DNA, the CDR3 is TGTGCCACCAGTGATTTCCAGGGTGGTTTGCTCACAGATACGCAGTATTTT. Translation gives CATSDFQGGLLTDTQYF.

Ten or more counts support this clonotype. V is TRBV4-1 and J is TRBJ2-7, with D possibly TRBD1 on 5 matching bases. CDR1 is MGHRA and CDR2 is YSYEKL in the germline V gene. Trimming stripped 0 bases from V and 3 bases from J, with 12 bases between. The CDR3 totals 15 residues. DNA for the CDR3: TGCGCCAGCAGCCAAGATAGGGGAAATCTCTACGAGCAGTACTTC. This gives the protein CASSQDRGNLYEQYF.

This clonotype was observed at least ten times. This rearrangement joins TRBV4-3 to TRBJ1-1; D unresolved. The CDR3 covers 14 residues. The V end lost 1 base, the J end lost 0 bases, and 6 bases lay between the germline ends. Germline V gene data show CDR1 as LGHNA and CDR2 as YSLEER. DNA for the CDR3: TGCGCCAGCAGCCAAGGTTTGGTGAACACTGAAGCTTTCTTT. Protein: CASSQGLVNTEAFF.